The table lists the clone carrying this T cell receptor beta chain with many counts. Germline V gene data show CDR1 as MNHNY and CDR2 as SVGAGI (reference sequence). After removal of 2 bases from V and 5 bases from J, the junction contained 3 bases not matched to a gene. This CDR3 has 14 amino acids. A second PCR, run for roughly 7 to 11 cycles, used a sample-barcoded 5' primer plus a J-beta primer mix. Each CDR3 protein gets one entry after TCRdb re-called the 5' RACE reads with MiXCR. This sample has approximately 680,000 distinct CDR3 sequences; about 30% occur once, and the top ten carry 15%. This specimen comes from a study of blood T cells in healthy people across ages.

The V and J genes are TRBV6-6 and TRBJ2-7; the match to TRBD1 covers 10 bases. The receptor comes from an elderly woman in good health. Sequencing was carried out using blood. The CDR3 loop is CASSYRDRGNEQYF. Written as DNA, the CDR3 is TGTGCCAGCAGTTACCGGGACAGGGGTAACGAGCAGTACTTC.